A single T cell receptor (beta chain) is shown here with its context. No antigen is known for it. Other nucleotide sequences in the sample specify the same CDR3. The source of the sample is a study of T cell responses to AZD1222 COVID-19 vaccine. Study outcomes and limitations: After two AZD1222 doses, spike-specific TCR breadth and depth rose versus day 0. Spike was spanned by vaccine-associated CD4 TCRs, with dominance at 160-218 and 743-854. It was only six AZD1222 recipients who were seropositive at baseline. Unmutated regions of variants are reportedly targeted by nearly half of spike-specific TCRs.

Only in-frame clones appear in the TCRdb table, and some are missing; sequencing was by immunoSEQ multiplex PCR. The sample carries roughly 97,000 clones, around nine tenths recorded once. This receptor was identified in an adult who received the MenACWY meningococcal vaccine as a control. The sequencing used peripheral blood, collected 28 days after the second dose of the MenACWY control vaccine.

The CDR3 loop is CAWSRDRGVQPQHF. CDR3 bases: TGTGCCTGGAGCCGGGACAGGGGAGTTCAGCCCCAGCATTTT. The J gene is TRBJ1-5, the V gene TRBV30, with 10 nucleotides matching TRBD1. CDR1 and CDR2 (germline): GTSNPN, SVGIG (reference sequence). This CDR3 is built from 14 residues. V lost 3 bases to trimming and J lost 6 bases; unmatched junction nucleotides: 5.